This T cell receptor (beta chain) was sequenced for a study of blood T cell repertoires in COVID-19. Across the whole study: Samples representing acute and convalescent COVID-19 were sourced from the United States, Italy and Spain. PBMCs, B-cell-depleted T cells, or T cells provided the cDNA or gDNA that made up the material.

In the authors' methods: Reference gene primer amplification in the assay estimated nucleated cell counts. Profiling relied on immunoSEQ multiplex PCR, and the TCRdb table lists in-frame clones only, not all of them. The V and J calls and clone size are taken from that table; D and trimming were inferred from the DNA. This sample has over 45,000 clones; around four fifths occur once, and the top ten carry approximately 5.2%. The CDR3 has 15 residues. V gave up 3 bases and J gave up 3 bases, with 14 bases separating them. The germline gives CDR1 SEHNR, CDR2 FQNEAQ (reference sequence). This clonotype was sampled from a human donor in a cohort sampled during active COVID-19. The specimen was peripheral blood. The chain couples TRBV7-9 to TRBJ1-1; D remains ambiguous. The CDR3 DNA reads TGTGCCAGCAGCTTGCGCTCCGGGAGCCACACTGAAGCTTTCTTT. Amino acids: CASSLRSGSHTEAFF.